This T cell receptor (beta chain) comes out of a study of blood T cell repertoires in COVID-19 (dated by TCRdb to 2019 to 2021). Background for the entire study: Collaborator samples came from the United States, Italy and Spain and covered acute and convalescent phases of COVID-19. Where available, HLA class I and class II types were taken from metadata supplied by the sample provider and were not determined by assay-based typing. The prospective study material was composed of cDNA or gDNA derived from T cells, B-cell-depleted T cells, or PBMCs. A freely available public database, intended as a resource for researchers studying the immune response to SARS-CoV-2, is where the repertoires were released. The dataset comprised deeply sampled blood TCRbeta repertoires from subjects exposed to, actively infected with, or recovered from COVID-19. Samples came from the ongoing ImmuneRACE study (first 160 participants) plus 1,254 subjects from 6 global collaborators. Nearly every sample came with metadata listing a de-identified subject ID, COVID-19 status, age in years and sex. Points the paper makes about the study in general: The quantity of clinical and demographic metadata differed by source and by participant and was supplied without curation.

The germline V gene sets CDR1 to SNHLY and CDR2 to FYNNEI. The CDR3 has 12 amino acids, counting the end cysteine and phenylalanine. The only DNA kept is the CDR3, 36 bases in frame from the first base. V and J are truncated by 1 base and 6 bases respectively, leaving an intervening sequence of 7 bases. TCRbeta CDR3 regions were amplified from genomic DNA by means of the immunoSEQ Assay, a bias-controlled multiplex PCR. The paper's data handling went like this. The number of nucleated cells in each sample was estimated from the amplification of reference gene primers within the assay. Sequence reads were collapsed and filtered to measure the absolute abundance of every unique TCRbeta CDR3 rearrangement. For each sample, productive Simpson clonality was calculated as the square root of Simpson's diversity index over productive rearrangements. Sourced from immuneACCESS, this table was stored by TCRdb with only in-frame sequences that have V and J called. A share of the clones is absent; for the studies checked, an unresolved V gene accounts for under half, and the remainder has no known explanation. From that table come the V and J calls and clone size; the DNA was used to work out D and trimming. This sample comprises about 110,000 clones, around 78% of them detected only once. The ten most abundant clones make up 6.2% of the sample.

One collaborating source in Seattle enrolled patients during active infection and followed them longitudinally through the course of disease. Collaborating institutions collected whole blood in K2EDTA tubes following their own protocols. For TCRbeta analysis, collaborators shipped samples as frozen whole blood, isolated PBMCs, or DNA extracted from either of those sample types. With regard to this clone: Its antigen has not been determined. Per-nucleotide qualities are absent, and no much larger clonotype sits a single base away.

The sequence joins TRBV2 to TRBJ2-7; the D segment could be TRBD1, given 5 matching bases. The specimen sequenced was peripheral blood. This receptor was identified in a man older than 75 with COVID-19, enrolled during active disease. The CDR3 sequence is CASSEGTIEQYF. The DNA sequence is given as TGTGCCAGCAGTGAAGGGACAATCGAGCAGTACTTC.